The 23 T cell receptor beta chains below all came from one sample that was sequenced in a study of T cells in Graves' hyperthyroidism and ophthalmopathy. TCR beta CDR3 region amplification was performed from RNA transcripts. The primer set for the first-round RT-PCR of the TCR CDR3 was HTBI. One entry per CDR3 protein results from TCRdb running MiXCR on the multiplex PCR reads. The data hold hundreds of thousands of distinct CDR3 sequences, with 13% to 15% observed a single time. Source material: blood. All receptors come from a woman in her 50s with Graves' ophthalmopathy.

This clonotype was seen ten or more times. This chain joins TRBV7-2 and TRBJ2-7; 7 bases match TRBD2. The germline gives CDR1 SGHTA, CDR2 FQGNSA. The CDR3 is made up of 14 amino acids. Germline trimming cut 5 bases from V and 3 bases from J; bases unmatched to any gene: 7. The CDR3 DNA reads TGTGCCAGCAGCCAAGGGACTACAATCTACGAGCAGTACTTC. Its protein is CASSQGTTIYEQYF.

This chain connects TRBV29-1 to TRBJ2-7, with 7 bases fitting TRBD1. The CDR3 length is 13 residues. V was clipped by 5 bases and J by 6 bases; unmatched bases: 10. Germline lookup yields CDR1 SQVTM and CDR2 ANQGSEA. As DNA, the CDR3 is TGCAGCGTTTCGGGACAGTTGATCGGCGAGCAGTACTTC. It translates to CSVSGQLIGEQYF.

At least ten counts were recorded for this clonotype. The chain links TRBV2 to TRBJ2-3; 7 bases line up with TRBD2. V shed 7 bases, J shed 6 bases, and the junction held 7 bases outside the gene matches. The CDR3 runs to 13 residues. Per the germline V gene, CDR1 is SNHLY and CDR2 is FYNNEI. CDR3 amino acids: CASTGLLADTQYF. Written as DNA, the CDR3 is TGTGCCAGCACTGGGTTACTAGCGGATACGCAGTATTTT.

This clonotype showed up many times. The chain carries TRBV28 and TRBJ2-7, with TRBD2 matching 10 bases. Trimming removed 6 bases from V and 6 bases from J; junction bases left unmatched: 11. CDR3 size: 15 residues. CDR1 and CDR2 from the germline V gene are MDHEN and SYDVKM. For the CDR3, the DNA is TGTGCCAGCAGCCCCCGAAGCGGGAGGGCCGGCGAGCAGTACTTC. Encoded protein: CASSPRSGRAGEQYF.

On this clonotype itself: A read error is possible here, since a much larger clone lies one base away. This rearrangement joins TRBV7-2 to TRBJ2-6; D gene unclear. Looked up from germline, CDR1 is SGHTA and CDR2 is FQGNSA. V lost 5 bases, J lost 0 bases, and 8 bases lay in between. The CDR3 is 15 residues long. CDR3 nucleotides: TGTACCAGCAGCGATCAGGTCTCTGGGGCCAACGTCCTGACTTTC. Amino acid sequence: CTSSDQVSGANVLTF.

Ten or more counts support this clonotype. V gene TRBV28 combines with J gene TRBJ1-6; a weak D match, TRBD1 (5 bases). The V gene lost 7 bases and the J gene lost 11 bases, with 15 bases spanning the gap. The germline gives CDR1 MDHEN, CDR2 SYDVKM. The CDR3 is 13 amino acids. In DNA, the CDR3 is TGTGCCAGCACCCAGTCAGGGAATCCACCCCTCCACTTT. As protein: CASTQSGNPPLHF.

At least ten counts were recorded for this clonotype. This chain uses TRBV3-1 with TRBJ2-7, with 9 positions matching TRBD1. The CDR3 spans 14 residues. The junction had 4 bases not matched to a gene; V was cut back by 1 base and J by 6 bases. CDR1 LGHDT and CDR2 YNNKEL come from the germline V gene (reference sequence). The CDR3 DNA reads TGTGCCAGCAGCCAAGTGGGACAGGGAGGCGAGCAGTACTTC. Translating it yields CASSQVGQGGEQYF.

This sequence joins TRBV4-3 and TRBJ2-7, with D perhaps matching TRBD1 (6 bases). Germline V lookup: CDR1 LGHNA, CDR2 YSLEER. The CDR3 contains 18 residues. The V end lost 1 base, the J end lost 5 bases, and 24 bases lay between the germline ends. CDR3 DNA: TGCGCCAGCAGCCAAGGTATCAATGTGGGGGCTAGTTTCGACGAGCAGTACTTC. Encoded protein: CASSQGINVGASFDEQYF.

This clonotype was observed many times. The chain employs TRBV7-3 and TRBJ1-2, with 9 positions matching TRBD1. V was clipped by 3 bases and J by 4 bases; unmatched bases: 3. The CDR3 is 14 residues long. Per germline, CDR1 SGHTA and CDR2 FQGTGA. The CDR3 reads CASSLGTGPYGYTF. The CDR3 DNA follows: TGTGCCAGCAGCTTGGGGACAGGGCCCTATGGCTACACCTTC.

This clonotype was seen at least ten times. The chain is built from TRBV27 and TRBJ2-1; D gene uncertain. Germline V gene sequence: CDR1 MNHEY, CDR2 SMNVEV (reference sequence). Trimming took 8 bases from V and 8 from J, leaving 10 bases between them. The CDR3 has 11 residues. The CDR3 region is CASCSEYEQFF. For the CDR3, the DNA is TGTGCCAGCTGCTCTGAGTATGAGCAGTTCTTC.

This clonotype was picked up many times. The chain links TRBV2 to TRBJ1-5, with TRBD1 as a possible D gene (5 bases). V lost 0 bases, J lost 3 bases, and 12 bases lay in between. Germline CDR1 is SNHLY and CDR2 is FYNNEI. The CDR3 length is 16 residues. This chain's CDR3 is CASSEAFQGPNQPQHF. The CDR3 DNA reads as TGTGCCAGCAGTGAAGCGTTTCAGGGCCCCAATCAGCCCCAGCATTTT.

This clonotype was recorded many times. The chain combines TRBV9 with TRBJ1-1, with D possibly being TRBD1 (6 bases). V dropped 0 bases and J dropped 0 bases, with 21 bases sitting between them. Germline CDR1 is SGDLS and CDR2 is YYNGEE. CDR3 size: 19 residues. The CDR3 DNA follows: TGTGCCAGCAGCGTAGTAGCGTCCGAGGGGGGGAGGATGAACACTGAAGCTTTCTTT. This translates into CASSVVASEGGRMNTEAFF.

On this clonotype itself: This could be a read error, since a much larger clone is one nucleotide away. The V gene is TRBV24-1, the J gene TRBJ2-7; 8 positions match TRBD2. Per germline, CDR1 KGHDR and CDR2 SFDVKD. The CDR3 has 15 residues. Trimming cost V 2 bases and J 4 bases; bases outside gene matches: 6. The CDR3 reads CATSDSTSVRYEQYF. The DNA of the CDR3 is TGTGCCACCAGTGATTCGACTAGCGTGAGGTACGAGCAGTACTTC.

This clonotype showed up many times. The rearrangement uses TRBV2 and TRBJ2-3; 7 nucleotides align to TRBD2. With V trimmed by 1 base and J by 0 bases, 4 bases remained unmatched. Germline V gives CDR1 SNHLY, CDR2 FYNNEI. CDR3 length: 16 residues. This chain's CDR3 is CASSEGLAESTDTQYF. The CDR3 DNA follows: TGTGCCAGCAGTGAAGGTCTAGCGGAAAGCACAGATACGCAGTATTTT.

The V call is TRBV24-1, the J call TRBJ2-2, with 10 bases identical to TRBD2. The CDR3 length is 16 residues. Germline trimming cut 1 base from V and 3 bases from J; bases unmatched to any gene: 1. CDR1 and CDR2 from the germline V gene are KGHDR and SFDVKD. The CDR3 loop reads CATSDFTSGDTGELFF. The CDR3, as DNA: TGTGCCACCAGTGATTTTACTAGCGGGGACACCGGGGAGCTGTTTTTT.

In its sample, this clonotype was seen many times. The gene calls are TRBV20-1 and TRBJ2-5, with 8 bases fitting TRBD2. This CDR3 spans 17 amino acids. The V gene end was trimmed by 0 bases and the J gene end by 5 bases; junction bases not matched to a gene: 14. Germline V gene data show CDR1 as DFQATT and CDR2 as SNEGSKA (reference sequence). CDR3 DNA: TGCAGTGCTAGAGATAACAGCGGGAGACGGTTGCGGGAGACCCAGTACTTC. Protein sequence: CSARDNSGRRLRETQYF.

This clonotype was seen a few times. This chain joins TRBV6-2 or TRBV6-3 and TRBJ2-4, with no clear D. Germline lookup yields CDR1 MNHEY and CDR2 SVGEGT. V dropped 2 bases and J dropped 1 base, with 21 bases sitting between them. The CDR3 runs 19 residues. The CDR3 region has the DNA TGTGCCAGCAGTTACCACTCGGAGCTGTGGGGTTCGGCCAAAAACATTCAGTACTTC. Protein: CASSYHSELWGSAKNIQYF.

This clonotype was observed many times. V gene TRBV3-1 combines with J gene TRBJ2-1, with D maybe TRBD1 (5 bases). This CDR3 contains 14 residues. V dropped 0 bases and J dropped 5 bases, with 8 bases sitting between them. In germline, CDR1 is LGHDT, CDR2 YNNKEL (reference sequence). CDR3 sequence (DNA): TGTGCCAGCAGCCAAGAATGGGGCCACAATGAGCAGTTCTTC. Encoded protein: CASSQEWGHNEQFF.

This chain uses TRBV6-1 with TRBJ1-3; D not certain. The CDR3 has 15 residues. Germline assignment: CDR1 MNHNS and CDR2 SASEGT. V gave up 3 bases and J gave up 0 bases, with 9 bases separating them. The CDR3, as DNA: TGTGCCAGCAGTGAGACGGATTTCTCTGGAAACACCATATATTTT. Protein product: CASSETDFSGNTIYF.

The rearrangement joins TRBV9 to TRBJ2-3; no clear D. CDR3 length equals 14 residues. V was shortened by 0 bases and J by 5 bases, with 10 bases between the two germline ends. CDR1 SGDLS and CDR2 YYNGEE come from the germline V gene. The CDR3, as DNA: TGTGCCAGCAGCGTAGCGGCCTCCGGAGATACGCAGTATTTT. This codes for CASSVAASGDTQYF.

At least ten counts were recorded for this clonotype. This sequence joins TRBV15 and TRBJ2-3, with D perhaps matching TRBD1 or TRBD2 (5 bases each). V lost 3 bases, J lost 4 bases, and 17 bases lay in between. The CDR3 sequence is 16 residues long. Germline assignment: CDR1 LNHNV and CDR2 YYDKDF (reference sequence). CDR3 nucleotide sequence: TGTGCCACCAGCAGCCGGTCTGGGGGTATAGCAGATACGCAGTATTTT. Translated, it gives CATSSRSGGIADTQYF.

This clonotype was seen more than once but under ten times. This sequence joins TRBV4-2 and TRBJ2-3; TRBD2 might be the D (5 bases). CDR3 length equals 15 residues. From germline, CDR1 is LGHNA and CDR2 YNFKEQ. The V gene lost 1 base and the J gene lost 0 bases, with 8 bases spanning the gap. In DNA form, the CDR3 reads TGTGCCAGCAGCCAAGGAGTAGCGAGCACAGATACGCAGTATTTT. It encodes CASSQGVASTDTQYF.

This clonotype was detected many times. The chain combines TRBV3-1 with TRBJ2-1; no definite D call. The CDR3 extends over 12 amino acids. V dropped 0 bases and J dropped 10 bases, with 7 bases sitting between them. Per germline, CDR1 LGHDT and CDR2 YNNKEL (reference sequence). The CDR3 nucleotides are TGTGCCAGCAGCCAAGACATGGGGGAGCAGTTCTTC. Translated: CASSQDMGEQFF.